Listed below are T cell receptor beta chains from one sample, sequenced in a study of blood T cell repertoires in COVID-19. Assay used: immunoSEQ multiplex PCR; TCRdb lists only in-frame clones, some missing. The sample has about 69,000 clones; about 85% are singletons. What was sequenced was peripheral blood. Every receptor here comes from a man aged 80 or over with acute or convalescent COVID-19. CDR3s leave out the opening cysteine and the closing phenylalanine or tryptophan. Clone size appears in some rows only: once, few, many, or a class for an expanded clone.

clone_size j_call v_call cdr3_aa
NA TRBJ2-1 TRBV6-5 ASSYRLGQGSGEQF
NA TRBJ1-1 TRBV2 ASSGQGSVAF
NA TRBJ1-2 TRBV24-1 ATSDPTGGPNYGYT
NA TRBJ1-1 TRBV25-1 ASSGPTGGTEAF
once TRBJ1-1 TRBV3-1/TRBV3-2 ASSRGGRYTEAF
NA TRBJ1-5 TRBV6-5 ASSYFTVEPQH
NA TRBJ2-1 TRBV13 ASSLVASGRGLNEQF
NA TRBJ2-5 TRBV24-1 ATSGAGRETQY
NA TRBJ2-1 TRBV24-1 ATSDLGQGDNEQF
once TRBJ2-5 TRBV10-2 ASRDPGTVQETQY
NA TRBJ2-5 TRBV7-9 ASSRGRGGQETQY
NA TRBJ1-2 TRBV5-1 ASSDSPGIAVDGYT
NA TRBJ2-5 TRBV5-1 ASSLQGLAGETQY
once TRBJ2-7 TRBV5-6 ASHREGRGEQY
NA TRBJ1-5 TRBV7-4 ASSPRGEPQRDSNQPQH
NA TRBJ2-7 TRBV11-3 ASSLGLDSSYEQY
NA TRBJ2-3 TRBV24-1 ATSDLGKRTSGTGTQY
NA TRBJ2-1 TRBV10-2 ASSSGTSGRAEQF
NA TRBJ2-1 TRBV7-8 ASSLGGLRSSYNEQF
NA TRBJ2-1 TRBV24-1 ATSVRDNEQF
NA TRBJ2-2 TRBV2 ASRSRANTGELF
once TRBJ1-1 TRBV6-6 ASSAGQGVAF
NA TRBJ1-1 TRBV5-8 ASSRTRRNTEAF
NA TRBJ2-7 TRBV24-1 ATSASGTGGAGQY
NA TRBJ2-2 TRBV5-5 ASSPNPGEANTGELF
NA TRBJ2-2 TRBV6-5 ASSLGQGSGELF
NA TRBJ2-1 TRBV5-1 ASSLGQGRQF
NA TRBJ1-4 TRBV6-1 ASSDTDYGRFNEKLF
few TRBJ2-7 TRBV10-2 ASSDGGGRTYEQY
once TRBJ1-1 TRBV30 AWSVRTGHVAF
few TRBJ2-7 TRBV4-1 ASSQDLYNYEQY
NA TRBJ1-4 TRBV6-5 ASSYSMGASDEKLF
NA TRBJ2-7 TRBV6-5 ASSYSRYEQY
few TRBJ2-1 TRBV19 ASGTLGSYNEQF
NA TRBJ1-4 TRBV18 ASSKNRGPGTTNEKLF
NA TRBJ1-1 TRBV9 ASSPPYAGGAPTEAF
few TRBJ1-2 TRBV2 ASSAEGGRGGYT
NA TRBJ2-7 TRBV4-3 ASSQEFGIPAYEQY
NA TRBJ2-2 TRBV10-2 ASSESLAGYTGELF